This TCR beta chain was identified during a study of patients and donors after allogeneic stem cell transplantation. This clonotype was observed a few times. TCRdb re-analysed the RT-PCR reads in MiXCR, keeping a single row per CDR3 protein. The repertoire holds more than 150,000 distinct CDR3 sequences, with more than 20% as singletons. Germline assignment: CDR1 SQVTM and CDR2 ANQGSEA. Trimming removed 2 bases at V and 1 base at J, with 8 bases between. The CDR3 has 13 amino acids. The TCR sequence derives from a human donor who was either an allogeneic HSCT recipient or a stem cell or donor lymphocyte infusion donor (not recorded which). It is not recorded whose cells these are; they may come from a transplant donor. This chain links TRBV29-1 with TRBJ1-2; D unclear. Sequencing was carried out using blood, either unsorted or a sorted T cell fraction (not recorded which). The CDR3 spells CSVEPDHNYGYTF. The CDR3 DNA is TGCAGCGTTGAACCCGACCATAACTATGGCTACACCTTC.